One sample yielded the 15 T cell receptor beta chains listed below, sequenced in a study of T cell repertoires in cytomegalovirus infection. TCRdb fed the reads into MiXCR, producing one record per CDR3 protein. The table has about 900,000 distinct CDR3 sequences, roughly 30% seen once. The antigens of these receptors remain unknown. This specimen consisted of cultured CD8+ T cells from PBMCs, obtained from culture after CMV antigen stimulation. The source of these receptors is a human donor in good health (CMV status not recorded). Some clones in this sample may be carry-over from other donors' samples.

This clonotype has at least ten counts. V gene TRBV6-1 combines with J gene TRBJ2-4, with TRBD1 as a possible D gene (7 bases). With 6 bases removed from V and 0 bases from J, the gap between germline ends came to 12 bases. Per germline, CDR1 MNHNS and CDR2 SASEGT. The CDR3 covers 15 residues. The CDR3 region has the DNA TGTGCCAGCAGGCAGGGGGGCCCAGCCAAAAACATTCAGTACTTC. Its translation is CASRQGGPAKNIQYF.

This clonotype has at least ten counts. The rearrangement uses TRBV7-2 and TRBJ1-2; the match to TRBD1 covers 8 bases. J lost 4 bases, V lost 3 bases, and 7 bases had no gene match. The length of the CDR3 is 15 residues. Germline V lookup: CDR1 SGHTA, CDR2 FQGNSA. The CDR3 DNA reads TGTGCCAGCAGCTTTCTCGGACAGGGTCGCTATGGCTACACCTTC. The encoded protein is CASSFLGQGRYGYTF.

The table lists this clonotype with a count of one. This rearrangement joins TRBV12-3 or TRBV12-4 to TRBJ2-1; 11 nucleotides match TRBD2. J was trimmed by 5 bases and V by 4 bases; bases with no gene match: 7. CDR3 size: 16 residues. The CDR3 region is CASSSRLAGLHNEQFF. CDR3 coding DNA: TGTGCCAGCAGTTCCCGACTAGCGGGGCTACACAATGAGCAGTTCTTC.

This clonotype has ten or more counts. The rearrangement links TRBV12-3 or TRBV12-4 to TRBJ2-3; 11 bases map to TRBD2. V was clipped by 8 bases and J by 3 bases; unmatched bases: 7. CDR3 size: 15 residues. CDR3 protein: CASARLAGGTDTQYF. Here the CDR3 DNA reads TGTGCCAGCGCCCGGCTAGCGGGGGGAACAGATACGCAGTATTTT.

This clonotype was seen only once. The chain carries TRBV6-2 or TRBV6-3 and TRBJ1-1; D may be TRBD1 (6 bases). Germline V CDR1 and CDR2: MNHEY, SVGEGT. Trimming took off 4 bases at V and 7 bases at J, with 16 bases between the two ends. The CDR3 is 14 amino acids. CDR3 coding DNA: TGTGCCAGCAGTTCCGAGAACAGGGTAATTGAAGCTTTCTTT. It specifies CASSSENRVIEAFF.

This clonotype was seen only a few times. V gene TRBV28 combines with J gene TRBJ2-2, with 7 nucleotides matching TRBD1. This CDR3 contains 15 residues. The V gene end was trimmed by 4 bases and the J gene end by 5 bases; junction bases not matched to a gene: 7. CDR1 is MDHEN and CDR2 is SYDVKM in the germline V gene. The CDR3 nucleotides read TGTGCCAGCAGTTCGCATAGACAGGGAACCGGGGAGCTGTTTTTT. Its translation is CASSSHRQGTGELFF.

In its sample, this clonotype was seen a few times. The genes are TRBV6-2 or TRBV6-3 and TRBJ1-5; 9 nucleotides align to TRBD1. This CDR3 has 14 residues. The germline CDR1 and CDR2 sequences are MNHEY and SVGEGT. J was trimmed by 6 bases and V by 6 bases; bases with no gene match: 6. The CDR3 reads CASRNGQGTQPQHF. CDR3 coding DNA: TGTGCCAGCAGAAATGGACAGGGGACTCAGCCCCAGCATTTT.

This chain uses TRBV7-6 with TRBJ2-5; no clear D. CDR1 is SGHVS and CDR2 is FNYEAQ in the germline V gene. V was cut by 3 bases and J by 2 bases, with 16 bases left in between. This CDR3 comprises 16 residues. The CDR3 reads CASSFQVYGNQETQYF. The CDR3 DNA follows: TGTGCCAGCAGCTTTCAGGTGTATGGTAATCAAGAGACCCAGTACTTC.

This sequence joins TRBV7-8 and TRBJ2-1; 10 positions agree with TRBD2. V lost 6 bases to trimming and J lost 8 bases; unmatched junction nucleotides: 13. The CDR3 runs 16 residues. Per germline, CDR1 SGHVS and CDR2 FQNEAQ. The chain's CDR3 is CASRRRGAGGQDEQFF. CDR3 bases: TGTGCCAGCAGGCGCCGGGGAGCGGGGGGGCAAGATGAGCAGTTCTTC.

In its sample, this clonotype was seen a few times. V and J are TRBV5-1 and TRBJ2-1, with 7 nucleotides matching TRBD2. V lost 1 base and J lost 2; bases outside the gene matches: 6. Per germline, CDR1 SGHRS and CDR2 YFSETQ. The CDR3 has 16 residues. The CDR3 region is CASSLYAGVTYNEQFF. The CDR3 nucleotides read TGCGCCAGCAGCTTGTACGCGGGGGTCACCTACAATGAGCAGTTCTTC.

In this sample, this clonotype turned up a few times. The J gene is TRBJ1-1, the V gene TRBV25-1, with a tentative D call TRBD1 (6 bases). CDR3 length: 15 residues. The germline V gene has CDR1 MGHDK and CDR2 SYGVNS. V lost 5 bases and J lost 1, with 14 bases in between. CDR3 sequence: CASSSIRGANTEAFF. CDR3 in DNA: TGTGCCAGCAGTTCAATTCGGGGGGCGAACACTGAAGCTTTCTTT.

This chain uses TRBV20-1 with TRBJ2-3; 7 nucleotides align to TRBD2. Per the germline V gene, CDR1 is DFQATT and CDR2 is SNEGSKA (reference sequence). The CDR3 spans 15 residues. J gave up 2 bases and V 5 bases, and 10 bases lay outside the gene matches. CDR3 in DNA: TGCAGTGCTCGATATGTTCGGGGGGTCACAGATACGCAGTATTTT. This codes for CSARYVRGVTDTQYF.

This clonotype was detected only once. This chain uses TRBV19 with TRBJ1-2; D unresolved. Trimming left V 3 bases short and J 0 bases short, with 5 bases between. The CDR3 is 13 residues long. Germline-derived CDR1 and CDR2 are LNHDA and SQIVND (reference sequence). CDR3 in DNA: TGTGCCAGTAGTATGAGGACTAACTATGGCTACACCTTC. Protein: CASSMRTNYGYTF.

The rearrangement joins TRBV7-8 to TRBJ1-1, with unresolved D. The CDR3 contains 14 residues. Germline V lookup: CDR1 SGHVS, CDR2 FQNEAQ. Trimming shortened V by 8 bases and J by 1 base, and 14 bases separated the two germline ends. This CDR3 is CASSAVPGNTEAFF. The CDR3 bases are TGTGCCAGCTCCGCGGTACCCGGGAACACTGAAGCTTTCTTT.

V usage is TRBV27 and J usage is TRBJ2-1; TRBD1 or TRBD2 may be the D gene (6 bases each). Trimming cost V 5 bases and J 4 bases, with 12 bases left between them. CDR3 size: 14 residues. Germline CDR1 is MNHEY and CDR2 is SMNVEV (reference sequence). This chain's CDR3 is CASSGGGNYNEQFF. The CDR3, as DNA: TGTGCCAGCAGTGGAGGGGGAAATTACAATGAGCAGTTCTTC.